The TCR beta chain under discussion was sequenced for a study of blood T cell repertoires in COVID-19 (dated by TCRdb to the early 2020s). Regarding the complete study: Collaborator samples came from the United States, Italy and Spain and covered acute and convalescent phases of COVID-19. Nearly every sample came with metadata listing a de-identified subject ID, COVID-19 status, age in years and sex. The samples were drawn from two sources: the first 160 participants of the ongoing ImmuneRACE study, and 1,200 or so subjects contributed by 6 global collaborators. HLA class I and class II types, where available, came from metadata supplied by the sample provider rather than from assay-based typing. The material from the prospective study consisted of cDNA or gDNA derived from T cells, B-cell-depleted T cells, or PBMCs. Deeply sampled blood TCRbeta repertoires from subjects exposed to, actively infected with, or recovered from COVID-19 were included in the dataset. The repertoires were released in a freely available public database meant as a resource for research on the immune response to SARS-CoV-2.

Beyond this particular receptor, the publication reports: Clinical and demographic metadata were provided uncurated, with the amount varying by source and participant.

Of note for this clone: Its antigen is currently not known. Base qualities are missing; no much larger clone stands one base away.

V loses 1 base at its end and J loses 7 bases; junction bases beyond the gene matches: 7. From a lookup of the germline V gene, CDR1 and CDR2 are LGHNA and YSLEER. Including cysteine and phenylalanine, the CDR3 has 16 amino acids. Just the 48-base CDR3 DNA is kept, in frame starting at base 1. TCRbeta CDR3 regions were amplified from genomic DNA using the immunoSEQ Assay, a bias-controlled multiplex PCR. For the original study's pipeline: The number of nucleated cells in each sample was estimated by amplification of reference gene primers within the assay. To quantify the absolute abundance of each unique TCRbeta CDR3 rearrangement, sequence reads were collapsed and filtered. For each sample, productive Simpson clonality was calculated by taking the square root of Simpson's diversity index across productive rearrangements. Sourced from immuneACCESS, this table was stored by TCRdb with only in-frame sequences that have V and J called. A share of the clones is absent; for the studies checked, an unresolved V gene accounts for under half, and the remainder has no known explanation. V, J and clone size are taken as reported in that table, and D and trimming were inferred from the DNA itself. Across this sample there are a few hundred thousand clones, with approximately 82% seen only once. Approximately 3.1% of the sample is held by the ten biggest clonotypes.

The collaborating institutions used their own protocols to collect whole blood in K2EDTA tubes. For TCRbeta analysis, collaborators shipped samples in one of three forms: frozen whole blood, isolated PBMCs, or DNA extracted from either of those sample types. This TCR came from a woman aged 18 to 35 with acute or convalescent COVID-19. The chain employs TRBV4-3 and TRBJ1-4; 9 of the junction bases match TRBD1. Sequencing used peripheral blood. The DNA sequence is given as TGCGCCAGCAGCCAAGTACAGGGGGCTGGAGGTGAAAAACTGTTTTTT. It translates as CASSQVQGAGGEKLFF.